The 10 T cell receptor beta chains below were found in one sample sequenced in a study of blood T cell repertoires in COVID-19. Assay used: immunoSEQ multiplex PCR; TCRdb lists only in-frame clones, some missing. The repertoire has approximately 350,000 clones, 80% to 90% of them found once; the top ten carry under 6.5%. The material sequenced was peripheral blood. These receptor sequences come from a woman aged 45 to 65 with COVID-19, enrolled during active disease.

The CDR3 region has the DNA TGTGCCAGCAGTGACCAGACAGGCGGGGGATCACCCCTCCACTTT. Its protein product is CASSDQTGGGSPLHF. J is TRBJ1-6 and V is TRBV6-1, with a weak D call TRBD1 (6 bases). The CDR3 has 15 amino acids. Deletions cut 3 bases from V and 10 bases from J, with 16 bases between. Per germline, CDR1 MNHNS and CDR2 SASEGT.

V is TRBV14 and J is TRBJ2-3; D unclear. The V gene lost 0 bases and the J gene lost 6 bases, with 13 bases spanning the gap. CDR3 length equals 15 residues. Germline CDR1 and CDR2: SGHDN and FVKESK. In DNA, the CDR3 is TGTGCCAGCAGCCAAGATCCCCACCCCAGGGATACGCAGTATTTT. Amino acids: CASSQDPHPRDTQYF.

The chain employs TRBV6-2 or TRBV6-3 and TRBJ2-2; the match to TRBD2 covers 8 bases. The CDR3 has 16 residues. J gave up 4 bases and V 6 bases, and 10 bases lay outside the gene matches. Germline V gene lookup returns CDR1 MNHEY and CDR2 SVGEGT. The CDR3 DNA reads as TGTGCCAGCAGCGTCATCGGGAGGGCCGGCACCGGGGAGCTGTTTTTT. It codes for CASSVIGRAGTGELFF.

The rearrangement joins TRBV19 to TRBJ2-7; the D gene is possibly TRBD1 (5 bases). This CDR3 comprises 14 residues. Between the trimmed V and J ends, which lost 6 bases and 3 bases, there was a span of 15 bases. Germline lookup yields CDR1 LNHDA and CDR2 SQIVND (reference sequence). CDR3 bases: TGTGCCAGTAGCCAAGGGGCAGCCCTCTACGAGCAGTACTTC. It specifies CASSQGAALYEQYF.

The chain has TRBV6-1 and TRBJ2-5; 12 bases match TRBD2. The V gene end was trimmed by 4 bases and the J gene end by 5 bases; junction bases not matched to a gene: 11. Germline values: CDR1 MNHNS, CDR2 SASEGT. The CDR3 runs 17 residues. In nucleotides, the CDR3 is TGTGCCAGCAGTGGAAGACTAGCGGGAGTAGGGAAGGAGACCCAGTACTTC. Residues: CASSGRLAGVGKETQYF.

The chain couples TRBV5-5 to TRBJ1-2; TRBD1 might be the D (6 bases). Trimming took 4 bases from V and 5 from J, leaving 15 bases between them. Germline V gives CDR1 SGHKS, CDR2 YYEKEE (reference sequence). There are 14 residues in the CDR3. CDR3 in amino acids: CASSPRTAEYGYTF. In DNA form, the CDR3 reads TGTGCCAGCAGCCCCCGGACAGCCGAATATGGCTACACCTTC.

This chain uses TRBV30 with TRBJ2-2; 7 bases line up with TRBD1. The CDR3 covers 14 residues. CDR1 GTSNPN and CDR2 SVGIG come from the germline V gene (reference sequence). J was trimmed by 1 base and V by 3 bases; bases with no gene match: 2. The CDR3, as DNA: TGTGCCTGGAGGGGGGACAGGAACACCGGGGAGCTGTTTTTT. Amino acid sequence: CAWRGDRNTGELFF.

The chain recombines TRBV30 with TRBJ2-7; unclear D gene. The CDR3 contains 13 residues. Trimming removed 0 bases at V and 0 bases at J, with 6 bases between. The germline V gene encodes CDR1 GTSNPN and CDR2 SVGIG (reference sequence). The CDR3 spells CAWSVAFSYEQYF. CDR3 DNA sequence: TGTGCCTGGAGTGTAGCCTTCTCCTACGAGCAGTACTTC.

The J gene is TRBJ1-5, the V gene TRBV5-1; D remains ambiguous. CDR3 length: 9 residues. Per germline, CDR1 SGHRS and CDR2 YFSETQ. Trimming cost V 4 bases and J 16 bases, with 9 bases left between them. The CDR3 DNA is TGCGCCAGCAGCCCCAAAGCCCATTTT. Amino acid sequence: CASSPKAHF.

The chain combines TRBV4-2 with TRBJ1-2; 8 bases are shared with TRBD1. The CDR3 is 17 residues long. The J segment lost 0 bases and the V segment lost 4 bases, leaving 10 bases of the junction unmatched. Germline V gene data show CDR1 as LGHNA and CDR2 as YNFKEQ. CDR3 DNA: TGTGCCAGCAGCCCCCGACAGGGGAGGGGGACTAACTATGGCTACACCTTC. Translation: CASSPRQGRGTNYGYTF.